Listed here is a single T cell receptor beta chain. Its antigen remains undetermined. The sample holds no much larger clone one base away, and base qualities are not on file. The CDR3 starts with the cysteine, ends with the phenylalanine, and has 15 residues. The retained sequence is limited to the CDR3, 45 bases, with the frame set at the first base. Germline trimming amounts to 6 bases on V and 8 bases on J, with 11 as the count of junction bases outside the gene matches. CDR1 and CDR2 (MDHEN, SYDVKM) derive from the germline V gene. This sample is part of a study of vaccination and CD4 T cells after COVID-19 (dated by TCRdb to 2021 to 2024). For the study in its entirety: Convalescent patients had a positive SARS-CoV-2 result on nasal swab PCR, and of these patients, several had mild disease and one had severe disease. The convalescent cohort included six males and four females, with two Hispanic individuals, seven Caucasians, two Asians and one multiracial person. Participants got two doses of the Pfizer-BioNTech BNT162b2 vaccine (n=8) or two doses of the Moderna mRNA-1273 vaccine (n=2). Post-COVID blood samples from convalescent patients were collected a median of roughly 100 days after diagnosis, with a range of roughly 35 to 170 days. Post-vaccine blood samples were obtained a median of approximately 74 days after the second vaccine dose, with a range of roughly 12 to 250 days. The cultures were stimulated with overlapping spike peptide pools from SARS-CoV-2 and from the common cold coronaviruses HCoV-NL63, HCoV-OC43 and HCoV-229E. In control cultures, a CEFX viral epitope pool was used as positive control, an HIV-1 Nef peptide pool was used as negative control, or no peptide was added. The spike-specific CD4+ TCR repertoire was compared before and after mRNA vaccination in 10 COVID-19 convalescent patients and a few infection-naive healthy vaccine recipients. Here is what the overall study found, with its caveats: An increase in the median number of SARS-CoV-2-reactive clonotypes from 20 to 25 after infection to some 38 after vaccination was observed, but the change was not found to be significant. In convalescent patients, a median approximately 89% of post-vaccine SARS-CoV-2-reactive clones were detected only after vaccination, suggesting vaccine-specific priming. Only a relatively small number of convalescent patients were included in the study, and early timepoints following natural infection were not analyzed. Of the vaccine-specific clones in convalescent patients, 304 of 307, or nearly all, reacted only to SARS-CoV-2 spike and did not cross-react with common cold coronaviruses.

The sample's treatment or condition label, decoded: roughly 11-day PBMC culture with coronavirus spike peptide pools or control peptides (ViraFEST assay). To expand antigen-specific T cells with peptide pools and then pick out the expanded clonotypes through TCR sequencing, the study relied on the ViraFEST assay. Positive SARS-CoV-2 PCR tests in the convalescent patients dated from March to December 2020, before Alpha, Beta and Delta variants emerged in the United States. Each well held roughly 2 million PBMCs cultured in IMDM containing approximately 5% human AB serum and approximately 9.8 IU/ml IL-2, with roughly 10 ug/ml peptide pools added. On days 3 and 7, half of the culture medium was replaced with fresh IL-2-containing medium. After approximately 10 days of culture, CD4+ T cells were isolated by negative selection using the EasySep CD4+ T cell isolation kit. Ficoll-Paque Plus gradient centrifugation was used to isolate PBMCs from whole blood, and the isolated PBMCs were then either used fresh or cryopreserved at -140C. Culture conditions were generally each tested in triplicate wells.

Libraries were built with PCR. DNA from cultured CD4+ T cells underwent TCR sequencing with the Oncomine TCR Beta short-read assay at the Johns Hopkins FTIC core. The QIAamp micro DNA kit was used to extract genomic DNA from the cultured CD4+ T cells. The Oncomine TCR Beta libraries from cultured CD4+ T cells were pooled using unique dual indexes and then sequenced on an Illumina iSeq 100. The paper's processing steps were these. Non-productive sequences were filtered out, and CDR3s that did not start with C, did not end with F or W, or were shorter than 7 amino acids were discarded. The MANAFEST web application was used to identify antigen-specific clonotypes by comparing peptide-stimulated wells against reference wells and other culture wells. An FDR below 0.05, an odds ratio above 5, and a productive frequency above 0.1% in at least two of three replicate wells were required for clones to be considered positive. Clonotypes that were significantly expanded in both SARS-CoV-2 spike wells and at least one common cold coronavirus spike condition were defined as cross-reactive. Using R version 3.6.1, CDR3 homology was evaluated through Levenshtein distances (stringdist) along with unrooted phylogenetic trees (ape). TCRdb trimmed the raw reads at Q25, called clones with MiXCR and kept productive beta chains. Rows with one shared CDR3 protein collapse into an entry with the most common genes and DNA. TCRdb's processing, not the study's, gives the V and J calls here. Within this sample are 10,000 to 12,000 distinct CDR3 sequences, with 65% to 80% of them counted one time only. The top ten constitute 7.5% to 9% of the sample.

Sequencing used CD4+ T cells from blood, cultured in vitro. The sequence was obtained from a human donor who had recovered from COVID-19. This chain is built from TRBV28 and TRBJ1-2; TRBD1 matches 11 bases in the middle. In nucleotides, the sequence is TGTGCCAGCAGGATACCTCCGGGACAGGGGGGCGGCTACACCTTC. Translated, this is CASRIPPGQGGGYTF.